This entry lists 28 T cell receptor beta chains sequenced from one sample in a study of blood T cell repertoires in COVID-19. Sequenced by immunoSEQ multiplex PCR; TCRdb stores in-frame clones only, minus some. This table holds tens of thousands of clones, 81% found once. Source material: peripheral blood. The receptors stem from a man aged 65 to 85 with COVID-19, enrolled during active disease.

This clone has a single count. The V call is TRBV9, the J call TRBJ2-7; 8 bases fit TRBD1. In germline, CDR1 is SGDLS, CDR2 YYNGEE. V was pared by 0 bases and J by 7 bases, with 12 bases of the junction left unmatched. The CDR3 has 16 amino acids. The CDR3 region is CASSVATGSTGEEQYF. The CDR3 DNA reads TGTGCCAGCAGCGTAGCTACGGGGTCGACAGGGGAAGAGCAGTACTTC.

The gene calls are TRBV5-4 and TRBJ1-3; no reliable D call. Looked up from germline, CDR1 is SGHNT and CDR2 is YYREEE (reference sequence). This CDR3 is built from 13 residues. V was clipped by 4 bases and J by 8 bases, with 13 bases between them. The CDR3 here is CASSEGREDTIYF. CDR3 coding DNA: TGTGCCAGCAGCGAGGGTCGGGAGGACACCATATATTTT. Based on the CDR3 plus reference TRBV5-4 and TRBJ1-3, the full variable domain is ETGVTQSPTHLIKTRGQQVTLRCSSQSGHNTVSWYQQALGQGPQFIFQYYREEENGRGNFPPRFSGLQFPNYSSELNVNALELDDSALYLCASSEGREDTIYFGEGSWLTVV.

This sequence joins TRBV30 and TRBJ2-1; 8 bases are a match to TRBD1. This CDR3 is 12 amino acids long. In germline, CDR1 is GTSNPN, CDR2 SVGIG (reference sequence). With 2 bases clipped from V and 9 bases from J, the junction kept 3 bases outside the gene matches. The CDR3 DNA reads as TGTGCCTGGAGTCAGGGGGCCGGTGAGCAGTTCTTC. Its translation: CAWSQGAGEQFF. Full variable domain (outside the CDR3, taken from reference TRBV30 and TRBJ2-1): SQTIHQWPATLVQPVGSPLSLECTVEGTSNPNLYWYRQAAGRGLQLLFYSVGIGQISSEVPQNLSASRPQDRQFILSSKKLLLSDSGFYLCAWSQGAGEQFFGPGTRLTVL.

The chain joins TRBV9 to TRBJ2-7, with a tentative D call TRBD1 (6 bases). The CDR3 contains 14 residues. CDR1 is SGDLS, CDR2 YYNGEE, per germline. V lost 4 bases and J 0 bases, leaving 11 bases between the germline ends. The CDR3 bases are TGTGCCAGCAGCTACAACAGGGTCTCCTACGAGCAGTACTTC. This gives the protein CASSYNRVSYEQYF.

The chain joins TRBV7-9 to TRBJ1-4; TRBD1 matches 9 bases. The CDR3 runs 17 residues. The germline CDR1 and CDR2 sequences are SEHNR and FQNEAQ (reference sequence). Trimming at V came to 5 bases and at J to 7 bases, leaving 14 bases not matched to a gene. The CDR3 DNA follows: TGTGCCAGCAGCCGCATCCAAACTACAGGGGGCATTGAAAAACTGTTTTTT. Encoded protein: CASSRIQTTGGIEKLFF. Filled out from reference TRBV7-9 and TRBJ1-4, the complete variable domain reads DTGVSQNPRHKITKRGQNVTFRCDPISEHNRLYWYRQTLGQGPEFLTYFQNEAQLEKSRLLSDRFSAERPKGSFSTLEIQRTEQGDSAMYLCASSRIQTTGGIEKLFFGSGTQLSVL.

This clone has just a few counts. The V and J genes are TRBV2 and TRBJ1-5; possibly TRBD1 for D (5 bases). The ends were cut back, 8 bases at V and 0 bases at J, with 8 bases in the middle. Germline CDR1 SNHLY, CDR2 FYNNEI. This CDR3 has 13 residues. CDR3 region: CASGGTSNQPQHF. DNA of the CDR3: TGTGCCAGCGGGGGGACTAGCAATCAGCCCCAGCATTTT.

The chain employs TRBV15 and TRBJ2-1; 10 nucleotides line up with TRBD2. The V gene's germline CDR1 is LNHNV and CDR2 YYDKDF (reference sequence). The CDR3 runs to 15 residues. Germline trimming cut 1 base from V and 8 bases from J; bases unmatched to any gene: 5. DNA of the CDR3: TGTGCCACCAGCAGAGCCCTAGCGGGAGTGGATGAGCAGTTCTTC. Translation gives CATSRALAGVDEQFF.

This sequence joins TRBV4-3 and TRBJ2-2; D might be TRBD1 (5 bases). Germline-derived CDR1 and CDR2 are LGHNA and YSLEER. Deletions cut 2 bases from V and 0 bases from J, with 7 bases between. The CDR3 contains 15 residues. The CDR3 coding sequence is TGCGCCAGCAGCCAATTGACAGCGAACACCGGGGAGCTGTTTTTT. It encodes CASSQLTANTGELFF.

This chain connects TRBV27 to TRBJ2-1, with 13 bases identical to TRBD2. Per the germline V gene, CDR1 is MNHEY and CDR2 is SMNVEV (reference sequence). CDR3 length: 15 amino acids. V dropped 6 bases and J dropped 6; count of bases not matched to a gene: 5. The CDR3 spells CASRLAGGGGNEQFF. The CDR3 DNA follows: TGTGCCAGCAGACTAGCGGGAGGGGGAGGCAATGAGCAGTTCTTC.

This rearrangement joins TRBV5-1 to TRBJ1-1, with a tentative D call TRBD1 (5 bases). V lost 1 base and J lost 4, with 20 bases in between. Per the germline V gene, CDR1 is SGHRS and CDR2 is YFSETQ. The CDR3 sequence is 17 residues long. The CDR3 loop reads CASSLFGGGVSGTEAFF. For the CDR3, the DNA is TGCGCCAGCAGCTTGTTCGGGGGAGGCGTCTCGGGCACTGAAGCTTTCTTT.

The J gene is TRBJ1-1, the V gene TRBV19; D call uncertain. The CDR3 is 15 residues long. Germline-derived CDR1 and CDR2 are LNHDA and SQIVND (reference sequence). Trimming pared 1 base from V and 7 bases from J, leaving 16 bases between. CDR3 bases: TGTGCCAGTAGTATAGCATGGGGAGGGAATGATGAAGCTTTCTTT. It translates to CASSIAWGGNDEAFF.

V usage is TRBV10-3 and J usage is TRBJ2-1, with 9 positions matching TRBD2. The CDR3 has 17 residues. The J segment lost 4 bases and the V segment lost 5 bases, leaving 12 bases of the junction unmatched. CDR1 ENHRY and CDR2 SYGVKD come from the germline V gene. Here the CDR3 reads CAISRPLAGGTYNEQFF. The CDR3, as DNA: TGTGCCATCAGTCGACCCTTGGCGGGAGGGACATACAATGAGCAGTTCTTC.

This rearrangement joins TRBV2 to TRBJ1-5, with 7 bases lining up with TRBD1. Germline lookup yields CDR1 SNHLY and CDR2 FYNNEI. The V and J ends lost 6 bases and 2 bases, in that order; junction bases with no gene match: 7. The CDR3 totals 15 residues. The CDR3 sequence is CASSSDRVGNQPQHF. The DNA of the CDR3 is TGTGCCAGCAGCTCCGACAGGGTAGGCAATCAGCCCCAGCATTTT.

The gene calls are TRBV4-1 and TRBJ2-5; tentatively, D is TRBD1 (5 bases). Trimming removed 0 bases from V and 0 bases from J, with 8 bases in between. Germline values: CDR1 MGHRA, CDR2 YSYEKL. The CDR3 runs to 15 residues. As DNA, the CDR3 is TGCGCCAGCAGCCAAGACCCGACAGACCAAGAGACCCAGTACTTC. As protein: CASSQDPTDQETQYF.

In this sample, this clone turned up once. This chain uses TRBV10-3 with TRBJ2-3, with 8 bases lining up with TRBD2. There are 13 residues in the CDR3. The germline V gene encodes CDR1 ENHRY and CDR2 SYGVKD. The trim removed 7 bases at V and 3 bases at J, leaving 3 bases unmatched. CDR3 region: CAITSGSTDTQYF. CDR3 in DNA: TGTGCCATCACCAGCGGGAGTACAGATACGCAGTATTTT.

The genes are TRBV5-1 and TRBJ2-2, with TRBD1 matching 7 bases. The trim removed 4 bases at V and 0 bases at J, leaving 3 bases unmatched. This CDR3 is built from 15 residues. Germline lookup yields CDR1 SGHRS and CDR2 YFSETQ. CDR3 nucleotide sequence: TGCGCCAGCAGCCTGGGACAGACGAACACCGGGGAGCTGTTTTTT. Amino acid sequence: CASSLGQTNTGELFF.

This chain joins TRBV2 and TRBJ2-2; 8 positions match TRBD1. V gave up 6 bases and J gave up 0 bases; unmatched junction bases: 6. Germline CDR1 is SNHLY and CDR2 is FYNNEI. This CDR3 contains 16 residues. This CDR3 reads CASSGQGITNTGELFF. The CDR3 bases are TGTGCCAGCAGCGGACAGGGCATTACGAACACCGGGGAGCTGTTTTTT.

The chain combines TRBV4-1 with TRBJ1-5; D is unclear. Trimming took off 2 bases at V and 6 bases at J, with 8 bases between the two ends. The germline gives CDR1 MGHRA, CDR2 YSYEKL. The CDR3 is 13 residues long. The CDR3 spells CASSQSGSQPQHF. DNA of the CDR3: TGCGCCAGCAGCCAATCCGGGAGTCAGCCCCAGCATTTT.

The chain recombines TRBV2 with TRBJ2-5, with 7 bases lining up with TRBD2. V lost 6 bases to trimming and J lost 5 bases; unmatched junction nucleotides: 3. Germline CDR1 SNHLY, CDR2 FYNNEI. CDR3 length: 12 amino acids. CDR3 sequence: CASRGGMETQYF. CDR3 DNA: TGTGCCAGCAGGGGAGGGATGGAGACCCAGTACTTC.

This chain uses TRBV6-6 with TRBJ2-1; 13 positions agree with TRBD2. V was clipped by 5 bases and J by 8 bases; unmatched bases: 9. Germline CDR1 MNHNY, CDR2 SVGAGI (reference sequence). The CDR3 has 16 amino acids. The CDR3 loop reads CASSRTSGRAAYEQFF. The DNA of the CDR3 is TGTGCCAGCAGTCGAACTAGCGGGAGGGCCGCGTATGAGCAGTTCTTC.

The chain links TRBV5-5 to TRBJ2-5; possible D gene TRBD2, 6 bases. The CDR3 runs 15 residues. V dropped 0 bases and J dropped 4 bases, with 13 bases sitting between them. Germline CDR1 and CDR2: SGHKS and YYEKEE (reference sequence). The CDR3 sequence: CASSLAGVGTETQYF. The CDR3 bases are TGTGCCAGCAGCTTGGCGGGGGTTGGGACAGAGACCCAGTACTTC. The full variable domain, completed using reference TRBV5-5 and TRBJ2-5, is DAGVTQSPTHLIKTRGQQVTLRCSPISGHKSVSWYQQVLGQGPQFIFQYYEKEERGRGNFPDRFSARQFPNYSSELNVNALLLGDSALYLCASSLAGVGTETQYFGPGTRLLVL.

This sequence joins TRBV10-3 and TRBJ1-2; TRBD1 matches at 8 bases. The CDR3 covers 14 residues. With 6 bases clipped from V and 5 bases from J, the junction kept 8 bases outside the gene matches. Germline V gives CDR1 ENHRY, CDR2 SYGVKD. Here the CDR3 DNA reads TGTGCCATCAGAGAATCAGGGGGCGTATATGGCTACACCTTC. This encodes CAIRESGGVYGYTF.

The chain employs TRBV6-1 and TRBJ1-2; a possible D gene is TRBD1 (5 bases). V shed 2 bases and J shed 5 bases, with 6 bases lying between them. The germline gives CDR1 MNHNS, CDR2 SASEGT. The CDR3 is made up of 12 amino acids. This CDR3 is CASSESGYGYTF. In DNA, the CDR3 is TGTGCCAGCAGTGAATCAGGGTATGGCTACACCTTC.

This clone was seen only a few times. This chain links TRBV7-2 with TRBJ2-7; D gene uncertain. The germline V and J ends were trimmed by 1 base and 0 bases, with 4 bases remaining between them. The CDR3 covers 13 residues. CDR1 SGHTA and CDR2 FQGNSA come from the germline V gene. DNA for the CDR3: TGTGCCAGCAGCTTAGACAGCTCCTACGAGCAGTACTTC. Its translation is CASSLDSSYEQYF.

The chain has TRBV19 and TRBJ2-3, with 9 bases that match TRBD2. The junction had 8 bases not matched to a gene; V was cut back by 3 bases and J by 4 bases. There are 16 residues in the CDR3. Germline V gives CDR1 LNHDA, CDR2 SQIVND (reference sequence). The CDR3, as DNA: TGTGCCAGTAGTATGTTAGCGGGAGATCTGTCAGATACGCAGTATTTT. Protein: CASSMLAGDLSDTQYF.

The J gene is TRBJ2-1, the V gene TRBV7-2; D is perhaps TRBD2 (6 bases). Germline assignment: CDR1 SGHTA and CDR2 FQGNSA. The CDR3 runs to 13 residues. V gave up 5 bases and J gave up 4 bases, with 9 bases separating them. The CDR3 reads CASSLLAYNEQFF. CDR3 coding DNA: TGTGCCAGCAGCCTTCTAGCGTACAATGAGCAGTTCTTC.

This chain connects TRBV7-9 to TRBJ2-2; no reliable D call. Germline V gene lookup returns CDR1 SEHNR and CDR2 FQNEAQ (reference sequence). V shed 1 base and J shed 5 bases, with 8 bases lying between them. The CDR3 is 14 amino acids. CDR3: CASSLDAVTGELFF. DNA of the CDR3: TGTGCCAGCAGCTTAGATGCAGTAACCGGGGAGCTGTTTTTT.

This chain joins TRBV7-2 and TRBJ2-3, with 13 bases identical to TRBD2. The CDR3 length is 17 residues. The V segment lost 5 bases and the J segment 6 bases; nucleotides outside the gene matches: 11. Germline CDR1 SGHTA, CDR2 FQGNSA. The CDR3 loop is CASSRAGLAGNGDTQYF. CDR3 sequence (DNA): TGTGCCAGCAGCAGAGCGGGACTAGCGGGAAATGGGGATACGCAGTATTTT.